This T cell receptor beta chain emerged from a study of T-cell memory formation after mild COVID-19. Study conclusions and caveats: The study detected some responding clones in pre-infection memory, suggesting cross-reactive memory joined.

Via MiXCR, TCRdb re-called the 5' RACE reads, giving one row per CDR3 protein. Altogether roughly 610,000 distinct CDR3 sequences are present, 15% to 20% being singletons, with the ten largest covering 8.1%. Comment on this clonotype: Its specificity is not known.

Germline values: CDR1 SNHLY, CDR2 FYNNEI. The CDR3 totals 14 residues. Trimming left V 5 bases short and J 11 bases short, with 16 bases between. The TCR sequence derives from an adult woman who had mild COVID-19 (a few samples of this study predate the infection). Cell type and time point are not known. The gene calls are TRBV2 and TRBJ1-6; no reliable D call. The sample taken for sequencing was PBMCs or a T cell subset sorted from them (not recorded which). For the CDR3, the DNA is TGTGCCAGCAGTACCCGTGGGATTTCCACACCCCTCCACTTT. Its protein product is CASSTRGISTPLHF.